This T cell receptor (beta chain) was captured in a study of T cells in localized non-small cell lung cancer. Whole-study results and caveats: The study detected a median approximately 50 of the top 100 tumor clones in adjacent lung. Prolonged overall survival went with higher T cell density in the blood.

The protocol was immunoSEQ multiplex PCR, while the TCRdb copy is restricted to in-frame clones and leaves out a portion. The sample has roughly 30,000 clones; around 90% are singletons. In its sample, this clone was seen once. Its antigen is unidentified. The CDR3 sequence is 13 residues long. The V and J ends lost 6 bases and 0 bases respectively, with 6 bases between them. Germline V gene lookup returns CDR1 WSHSY and CDR2 SAAADI. V gene TRBV10-2 combines with J gene TRBJ1-5; D gene ambiguous. Source: peripheral blood, taken before any cancer treatment. This receptor was taken from a woman aged 18-55 years with stage I lung adenocarcinoma. CDR3 amino acids: CASREDSNQPQHF. The DNA for the CDR3 is TGCGCCAGCAGGGAAGATAGCAATCAGCCCCAGCATTTT.